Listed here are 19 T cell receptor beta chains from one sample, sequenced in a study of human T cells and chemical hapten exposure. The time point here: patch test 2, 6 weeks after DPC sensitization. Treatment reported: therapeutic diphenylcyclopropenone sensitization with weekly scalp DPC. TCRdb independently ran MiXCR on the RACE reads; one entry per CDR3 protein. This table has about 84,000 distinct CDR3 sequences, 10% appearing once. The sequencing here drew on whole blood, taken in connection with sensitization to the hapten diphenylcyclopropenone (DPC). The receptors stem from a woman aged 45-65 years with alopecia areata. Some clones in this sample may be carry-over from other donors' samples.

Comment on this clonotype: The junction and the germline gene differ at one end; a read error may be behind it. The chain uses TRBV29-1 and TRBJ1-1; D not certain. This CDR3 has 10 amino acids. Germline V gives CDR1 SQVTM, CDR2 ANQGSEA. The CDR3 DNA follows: TGCAGCGTTGTCGGCACTGAAGCTCTCTTT. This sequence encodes CSVVGTEALF.

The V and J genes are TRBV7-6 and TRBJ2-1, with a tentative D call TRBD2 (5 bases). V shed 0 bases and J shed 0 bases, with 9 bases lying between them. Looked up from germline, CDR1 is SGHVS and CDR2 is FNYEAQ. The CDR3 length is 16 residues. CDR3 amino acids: CASSLAWERSYNEQFF. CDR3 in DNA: TGTGCCAGCAGCTTAGCTTGGGAGCGCTCCTACAATGAGCAGTTCTTC.

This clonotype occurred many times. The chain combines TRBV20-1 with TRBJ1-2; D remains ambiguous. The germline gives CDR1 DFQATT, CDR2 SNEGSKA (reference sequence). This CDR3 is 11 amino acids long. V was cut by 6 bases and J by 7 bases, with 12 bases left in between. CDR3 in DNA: TGCAGTGCGGGAGCGGGTTTTGGCTACACCTTC. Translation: CSAGAGFGYTF.

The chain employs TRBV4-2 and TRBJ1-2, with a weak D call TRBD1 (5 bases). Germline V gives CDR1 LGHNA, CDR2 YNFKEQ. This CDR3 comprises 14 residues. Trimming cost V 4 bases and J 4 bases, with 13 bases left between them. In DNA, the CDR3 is TGTGCCAGCAGCCCGGGATCTGGGGGCTATGGCTACACCTTC. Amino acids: CASSPGSGGYGYTF.

CDR3 amino acids: CASSQGVGSNQPQHF. The CDR3 DNA reads TGTGCCAGCAGCCAAGGAGTAGGGAGCAATCAGCCCCAGCATTTT. V and J are TRBV3-1 and TRBJ1-5; D is unresolved. V was clipped by 1 base and J by 1 base, with 8 bases between them. Looked up from germline, CDR1 is LGHDT and CDR2 is YNNKEL (reference sequence). The CDR3 is 15 residues long.

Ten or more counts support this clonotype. The CDR3 DNA reads TGTGCCAGCAGCTCTATTACAGGGACTAGCGGGAGTAAGGAGCAGTTCTTC. This codes for CASSSITGTSGSKEQFF. This chain uses TRBV11-2 with TRBJ2-1; 14 nucleotides agree with TRBD2. V dropped 4 bases and J dropped 10; count of bases not matched to a gene: 12. The CDR3 sequence is 17 residues long. CDR1 is SGHAT and CDR2 is FQNNGV in the germline V gene. The entire variable domain, with the rest obtained from reference TRBV11-2 and TRBJ2-1, is as follows: EAGVAQSPRYKIIEKRQSVAFWCNPISGHATLYWYQQILGQGPKLLIQFQNNGVVDDSQLPKDRFSAERLKGVDSTLKIQPAKLEDSAVYLCASSSITGTSGSKEQFFGPGTRLTVL.

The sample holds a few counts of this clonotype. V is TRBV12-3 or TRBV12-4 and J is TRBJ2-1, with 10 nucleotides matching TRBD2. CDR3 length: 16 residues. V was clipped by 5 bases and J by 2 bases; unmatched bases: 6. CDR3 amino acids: CASSPTSGATYNEQFF. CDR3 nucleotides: TGTGCCAGCAGTCCCACTAGCGGGGCAACCTACAATGAGCAGTTCTTC.

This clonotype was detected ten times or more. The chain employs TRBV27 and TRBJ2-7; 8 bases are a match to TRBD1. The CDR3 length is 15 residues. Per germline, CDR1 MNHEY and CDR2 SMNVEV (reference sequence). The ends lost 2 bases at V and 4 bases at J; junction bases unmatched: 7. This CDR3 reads CASSLRQGLSYEQYF. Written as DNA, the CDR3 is TGTGCCAGCAGTTTAAGACAGGGGTTATCGTACGAGCAGTACTTC.

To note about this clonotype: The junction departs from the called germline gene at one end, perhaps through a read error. CDR3 sequence: CSARTGDQPKHF. The CDR3 DNA follows: TGCAGTGCTAGAACCGGGGATCAGCCCAAGCATTTT. The rearrangement links TRBV20-1 to TRBJ1-5; D is ambiguous. The CDR3 is 12 amino acids. Germline V CDR1 and CDR2: DFQATT, SNEGSKA (reference sequence).

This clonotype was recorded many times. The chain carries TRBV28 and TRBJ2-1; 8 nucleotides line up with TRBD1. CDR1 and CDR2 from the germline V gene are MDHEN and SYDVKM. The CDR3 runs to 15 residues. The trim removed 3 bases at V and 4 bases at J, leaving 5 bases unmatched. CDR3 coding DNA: TGTGCCAGCAGTTTGCCAGGGGGCGCTTACAATGAGCAGTTCTTC. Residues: CASSLPGGAYNEQFF. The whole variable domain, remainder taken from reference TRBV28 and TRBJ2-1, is DVKVTQSSRYLVKRTGEKVFLECVQDMDHENMFWYRQDPGLGLRLIYFSYDVKMKEKGDIPEGYSVSREKKERFSLILESASTNQTSMYLCASSLPGGAYNEQFFGPGTRLTVL.

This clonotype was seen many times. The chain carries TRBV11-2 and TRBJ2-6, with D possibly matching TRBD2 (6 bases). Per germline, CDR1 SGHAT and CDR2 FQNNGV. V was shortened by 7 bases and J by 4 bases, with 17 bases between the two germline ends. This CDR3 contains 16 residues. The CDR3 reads CASTSPGVAGANVLTF. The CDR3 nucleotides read TGTGCCAGCACCTCTCCGGGGGTGGCAGGGGCCAACGTCCTGACTTTC.

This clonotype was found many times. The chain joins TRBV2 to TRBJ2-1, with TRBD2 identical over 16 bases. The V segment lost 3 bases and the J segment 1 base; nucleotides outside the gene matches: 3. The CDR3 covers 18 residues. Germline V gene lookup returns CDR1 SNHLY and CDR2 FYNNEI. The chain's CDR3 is CASSEGLAGGLSYNEQFF. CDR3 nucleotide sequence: TGTGCCAGCAGTGAGGGACTAGCGGGAGGGCTGTCCTACAATGAGCAGTTCTTC.

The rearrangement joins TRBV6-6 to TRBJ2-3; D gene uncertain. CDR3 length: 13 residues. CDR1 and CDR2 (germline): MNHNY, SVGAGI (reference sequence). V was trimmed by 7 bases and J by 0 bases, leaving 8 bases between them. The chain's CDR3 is CASNGQSTDTQYF. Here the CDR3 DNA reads TGTGCCAGCAACGGGCAGAGCACAGATACGCAGTATTTT.

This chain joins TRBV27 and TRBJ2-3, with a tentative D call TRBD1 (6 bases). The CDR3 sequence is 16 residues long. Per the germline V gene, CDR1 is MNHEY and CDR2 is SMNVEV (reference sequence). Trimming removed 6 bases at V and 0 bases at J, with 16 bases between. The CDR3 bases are TGTGCCAGCAGCCGACGAGGGGGTCTTAGCACAGATACGCAGTATTTT. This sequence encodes CASSRRGGLSTDTQYF.

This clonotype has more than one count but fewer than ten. Here the CDR3 DNA reads TGTGCCAGCAGAAAAGTTGCAGTGAACACCGGGGAGCTGTTTTTT. This encodes CASRKVAVNTGELFF. The chain combines TRBV7-6 with TRBJ2-2; D call uncertain. Trimming removed 6 bases at V and 1 base at J, with 12 bases between. The germline gives CDR1 SGHVS, CDR2 FNYEAQ. This CDR3 spans 15 amino acids.

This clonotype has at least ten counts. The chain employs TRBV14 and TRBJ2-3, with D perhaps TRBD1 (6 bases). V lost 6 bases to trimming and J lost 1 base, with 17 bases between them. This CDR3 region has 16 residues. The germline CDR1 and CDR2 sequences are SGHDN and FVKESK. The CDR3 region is CASSQETGQRTDTQYF. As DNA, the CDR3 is TGTGCCAGCAGTCAGGAGACAGGACAGCGCACAGATACGCAGTATTTT.

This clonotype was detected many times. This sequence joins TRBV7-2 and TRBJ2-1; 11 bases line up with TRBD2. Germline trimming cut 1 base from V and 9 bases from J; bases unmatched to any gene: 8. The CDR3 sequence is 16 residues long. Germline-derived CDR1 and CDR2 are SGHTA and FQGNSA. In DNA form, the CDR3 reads TGTGCCAGCAGCTTAGTTAGCGGGAGGGCCTTAGGTGAGCAGTTCTTC. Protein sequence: CASSLVSGRALGEQFF.

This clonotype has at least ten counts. In DNA, the CDR3 is TGTGCCAGCAGCCCCATGGGGGCGAATGCCAAAAACATTCAGTACTTC. Translation: CASSPMGANAKNIQYF. This chain links TRBV7-2 with TRBJ2-4; TRBD1 might be the D (6 bases). In germline, CDR1 is SGHTA, CDR2 FQGNSA. CDR3 size: 16 residues. The V end lost 5 bases, the J end lost 1 base, and 15 bases lay between the germline ends.

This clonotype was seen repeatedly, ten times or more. CDR3 sequence (DNA): TGTGCCAGCAGCCGTGGGACAGGGGTCAACAATGAGCAGTTCTTC. Its protein is CASSRGTGVNNEQFF. The V and J genes are TRBV7-9 and TRBJ2-1; 10 bases fit TRBD1. Unmatched junction bases numbered 6, after V lost 5 bases and J lost 5 bases. The CDR3 runs 15 residues. Germline-derived CDR1 and CDR2 are SEHNR and FQNEAQ (reference sequence).